This TCR beta chain appears in the sequencing data of a study of T cell responses to AZD1222 COVID-19 vaccine. Study-wide results and caveats: Donors in the cohort were predominantly white British and more often female, and clonal diversity was possibly underestimated.

Trimming stripped 5 bases from V and 9 bases from J, with 11 bases between. The CDR3 consists of 11 residues. CDR1 is SEHNR and CDR2 is FQNEAQ in the germline V gene (reference sequence). A word on this clone: The antigen remains unidentified.

Assay used: immunoSEQ multiplex PCR; TCRdb lists only in-frame clones, some missing. The sample holds 200,000 to 300,000 clones, more than 85% seen once. The sequencing used peripheral blood, collected on day 0 of AZD1222 vaccination. V usage is TRBV7-9 and J usage is TRBJ2-7, with a possible D match to TRBD2 (5 bases). The clonotype originates from an adult in good health. The CDR3 coding sequence is TGTGCCAGCAGCCCCAACGAGGGGCAGTACTTC. Translation: CASSPNEGQYF.